The 8 T cell receptor beta chains listed next were all sequenced from one sample in a study of cytomegalovirus exposure and HLA in healthy donors. Primers included in the PCR were 60 Vbeta and 13 Jbeta primers. The assay was immunoSEQ multiplex PCR, and TCRdb's table has in-frame clones only and misses some. The repertoire holds 90,000 to 100,000 clones, with approximately 69% as singletons. Sequencing was done on a sample of PBMCs. The receptors originated from a boy aged 5-17 years in good health and CMV-seropositive.

This clone was seen just once. V usage is TRBV7-9 and J usage is TRBJ2-2; 7 bases line up with TRBD1. The CDR3 loop spans 14 amino acids. The V segment lost 4 bases and the J segment 3 bases; nucleotides outside the gene matches: 2. CDR1 and CDR2 (germline): SEHNR, FQNEAQ (reference sequence). In DNA, the CDR3 is TGTGCCAGCAGCTCAGGGGGACACACCGGGGAGCTGTTTTTT. This encodes CASSSGGHTGELFF.

This sequence joins TRBV6-1 and TRBJ2-2, with 11 positions matching TRBD1. CDR1 and CDR2 (germline): MNHNS, SASEGT. V trimming: 3 bases; J trimming: 6 bases; junction bases outside the gene matches: 3. This CDR3 comprises 15 residues. In DNA form, the CDR3 reads TGTGCCAGCAGTGAGGGACAGGGGGTTCCCGGGGAGCTGTTTTTT. Protein product: CASSEGQGVPGELFF.

The genes are TRBV11-2 and TRBJ2-3, with 10 bases aligning to TRBD2. The V gene's germline CDR1 is SGHAT and CDR2 FQNNGV. The CDR3 has 18 amino acids. V gave up 1 base and J gave up 2 bases; unmatched junction bases: 9. CDR3 nucleotide sequence: TGTGCCAGCAGCTTAGTTAGTTTTAGCGGGGGGAACACAGATACGCAGTATTTT. Its translation is CASSLVSFSGGNTDTQYF.

The chain couples TRBV15 to TRBJ1-4, with D tentatively TRBD1 (6 bases). Trimming left V 3 bases short and J 8 bases short, with 16 bases between. There are 15 residues in the CDR3. Germline-derived CDR1 and CDR2 are LNHNV and YYDKDF (reference sequence). CDR3: CATSSLSGEGEKLFF. The CDR3 coding sequence is TGTGCCACCAGCAGTCTGTCAGGGGAGGGGGAAAAACTGTTTTTT.

The chain recombines TRBV5-6 with TRBJ1-2; 8 nucleotides line up with TRBD1. The trim removed 3 bases at V and 6 bases at J, leaving 7 bases unmatched. Germline CDR1 and CDR2: SGHDT and YYEEEE. The CDR3 runs 14 residues. The CDR3 bases are TGTGCCAGCAGCTCCTGGACAGGGTTGGATGGCTACACCTTC. It codes for CASSSWTGLDGYTF.

This clone showed up just a few times. The rearrangement uses TRBV5-5 and TRBJ1-1; D gene uncertain. In germline, CDR1 is SGHKS, CDR2 YYEKEE (reference sequence). This CDR3 comprises 14 residues. V shed 0 bases and J shed 8 bases, with 14 bases lying between them. CDR3 region: CASSLEREGGEAFF. The DNA of the CDR3 is TGTGCCAGCAGCTTGGAACGGGAAGGAGGCGAAGCTTTCTTT.

J is TRBJ1-1 and V is TRBV7-2; maybe TRBD1 (5 bases). This CDR3 region has 15 residues. The V gene lost 4 bases and the J gene lost 0 bases, with 12 bases spanning the gap. Germline-derived CDR1 and CDR2 are SGHTA and FQGNSA. CDR3 coding DNA: TGTGCCAGCAGCTGGGGGGACGGACTGAACACTGAAGCTTTCTTT. Protein sequence: CASSWGDGLNTEAFF.

This rearrangement joins TRBV5-1 to TRBJ2-7, with 8 bases identical to TRBD1. After removal of 0 bases from V and 0 bases from J, the junction contained 2 bases not matched to a gene. The CDR3 spans 15 residues. CDR1 SGHRS and CDR2 YFSETQ come from the germline V gene. CDR3 DNA: TGCGCCAGCAGCTTGGCCGGGACAGGCTCCTACGAGCAGTACTTC. This sequence encodes CASSLAGTGSYEQYF.